The 15 T cell receptor beta chains presented below share a single source sample, sequenced in a study of early T cells in non-severe SARS-CoV-2 infection. TCRdb used MiXCR to reprocess the 5' RACE reads, holding one entry per CDR3 protein. The sample includes 79,000 or so distinct CDR3 sequences, 10% to 15% of them seen just once. The sequenced sample consisted of whole blood. The receptors originated from an adult who was a healthcare worker with PCR-confirmed SARS-CoV-2 infection or an uninfected control (not recorded which).

This clonotype has at least ten counts. The V and J genes are TRBV4-3 and TRBJ2-1; D remains ambiguous. The germline V gene has CDR1 LGHNA and CDR2 YSLEER. Trimming cost V 0 bases and J 0 bases, with 6 bases left between them. The CDR3 loop spans 15 amino acids. The CDR3 here is CASSQDWSSYNEQFF. Here the CDR3 DNA reads TGCGCCAGCAGCCAAGACTGGAGCTCCTACAATGAGCAGTTCTTC.

This clonotype was observed many times. The CDR3 loop reads CASSQEAGGYNEQFF. The CDR3 bases are TGTGCCAGCAGCCAAGAGGCGGGGGGCTACAATGAGCAGTTCTTC. The gene calls are TRBV14 and TRBJ2-1; TRBD2 agrees at 8 bases. V lost 0 bases to trimming and J lost 3 bases; unmatched junction nucleotides: 1. The CDR3 loop spans 15 amino acids. From germline, CDR1 is SGHDN and CDR2 FVKESK.

The CDR3 sequence is CASSQVGPAGAGDYSDYYEQYF. CDR3 nucleotide sequence: TGTGCCAGCAGCCAAGTAGGCCCCGCGGGGGCAGGGGACTATTCCGATTACTACGAGCAGTACTTC. The chain has TRBV3-2 and TRBJ2-7; the D call TRBD2 from the table was never checked on the DNA. TRBV3-2 corresponds to a pseudogene. CDR3 size: 22 residues.

This clonotype was seen a few times. The rearrangement uses TRBV20-1 and TRBJ2-7; 8 nucleotides line up with TRBD1. CDR3 length: 15 amino acids. Germline V lookup: CDR1 DFQATT, CDR2 SNEGSKA (reference sequence). V gave up 5 bases and J gave up 2 bases; unmatched junction bases: 11. In DNA form, the CDR3 reads TGCAGTGCTGAACTCGCGGACAGGGCCGCCTACGAGCAGTACTTC. Encoded protein: CSAELADRAAYEQYF.

In this sample, this clonotype turned up a few times. V is TRBV12-3 or TRBV12-4 and J is TRBJ2-3; 7 bases line up with TRBD1. The CDR3 spans 15 residues. Losses at the gene ends were 3 bases for V and 4 bases for J; bases not matched to a gene: 7. The CDR3 DNA is TGTGCCAGCAGTTTGGAGACAGGGTACCCAGATACGCAGTATTTT. This translates into CASSLETGYPDTQYF.

This clonotype was observed a few times. A clone one base away is much larger, so this may be a read error. V gene TRBV12-3 or TRBV12-4 combines with J gene TRBJ2-3; 8 bases match TRBD1. After removal of 5 bases from V and 0 bases from J, the junction contained 1 base not matched to a gene. This CDR3 has 14 residues. The CDR3 DNA sequence: TGTGCCAGCAGTGACAGGGGCAGCACAGATACGCAGTATTTT. Translating gives CASSDRGSTDTQYF.

This clonotype came up many times. The CDR3 sequence: CASSPNPKGGGYTF. The CDR3, as DNA: TGTGCCAGCAGTCCCAACCCCAAAGGGGGAGGCTACACCTTC. The chain combines TRBV28 with TRBJ1-2, with D possibly matching TRBD1 (6 bases). Germline CDR1 is MDHEN and CDR2 is SYDVKM. This CDR3 contains 14 residues. V lost 5 bases, J lost 8 bases, and 18 bases lay in between.

The table lists this clonotype with many counts. The chain recombines TRBV19 with TRBJ2-5; D is unclear. V was shortened by 4 bases and J by 3 bases, with 15 bases between the two germline ends. The CDR3 runs to 15 residues. The germline CDR1 and CDR2 sequences are LNHDA and SQIVND (reference sequence). CDR3: CASSTRMNYEETQYF. CDR3 DNA sequence: TGTGCCAGTAGTACAAGGATGAACTATGAAGAGACCCAGTACTTC.

This clonotype came up a few times. The chain links TRBV27 to TRBJ1-2; D remains unclear. Trimming left V 2 bases short and J 8 bases short, with 12 bases between. The CDR3 length is 13 residues. In germline, CDR1 is MNHEY, CDR2 SMNVEV (reference sequence). The CDR3 is CASSLGPLRGYTF. The CDR3 bases are TGTGCCAGCAGTTTAGGCCCTCTTCGGGGCTACACCTTC.

The sample holds a few counts of this clonotype. The chain combines TRBV7-2 with TRBJ2-1, with TRBD1 identical over 10 bases. This CDR3 has 15 amino acids. Germline CDR1 is SGHTA and CDR2 is FQGNSA. With 8 bases clipped from V and 5 bases from J, the junction kept 9 bases outside the gene matches. The CDR3 loop is CASGTSGQGNNEQFF. CDR3 nucleotides: TGTGCCAGCGGCACCTCGGGACAGGGGAACAATGAGCAGTTCTTC.

The table lists this clonotype with many counts. The gene calls are TRBV28 and TRBJ2-7; a weak D match, TRBD1 (5 bases). Trimming stripped 2 bases from V and 1 base from J, with 15 bases between. The CDR3 has 16 residues. Germline assignment: CDR1 MDHEN and CDR2 SYDVKM. CDR3 sequence: CASSLLAGPGSYEQYF. In DNA form, the CDR3 reads TGTGCCAGCAGTTTACTCGCAGGGCCCGGATCCTACGAGCAGTACTTC.

This clonotype was counted many times. The chain has TRBV20-1 and TRBJ2-3, with 11 bases identical to TRBD2. With V trimmed by 1 base and J by 5 bases, 5 bases remained unmatched. Germline-derived CDR1 and CDR2 are DFQATT and SNEGSKA (reference sequence). The CDR3 is made up of 15 amino acids. DNA for the CDR3: TGCAGTGCTAGAGTTGTGACTAGCGGGGAAGATACGCAGTATTTT. It translates to CSARVVTSGEDTQYF.

The chain recombines TRBV28 with TRBJ2-2, with no clear D. The CDR3 runs to 14 residues. Trimming left V 7 bases short and J 0 bases short, with 9 bases between. Germline V gene data show CDR1 as MDHEN and CDR2 as SYDVKM. This CDR3 reads CASKSLSNTGELFF. The CDR3, as DNA: TGTGCCAGCAAGAGCCTTTCGAACACCGGGGAGCTGTTTTTT.

The J gene is TRBJ2-7, the V gene TRBV20-1, with 8 bases matching TRBD1. The CDR3 runs 13 residues. Losses at the gene ends were 3 bases for V and 2 bases for J; bases not matched to a gene: 3. Germline assignment: CDR1 DFQATT and CDR2 SNEGSKA (reference sequence). CDR3 nucleotides: TGCAGTGCTAGCACAGGGGGTCCCTACGAGCAGTACTTC. This translates into CSASTGGPYEQYF.

This clonotype was observed a handful of times. The chain has TRBV7-9 and TRBJ2-1; 11 nucleotides line up with TRBD2. CDR1 is SEHNR and CDR2 is FQNEAQ in the germline V gene (reference sequence). The CDR3 totals 16 residues. V lost 3 bases, J lost 5 bases, and 6 bases stayed unmatched. Here the CDR3 reads CASSFPSGGIDNEQFF. In DNA, the CDR3 is TGTGCCAGCAGCTTTCCTAGCGGGGGGATCGACAATGAGCAGTTCTTC. The full variable domain, completed using reference TRBV7-9 and TRBJ2-1, is DTGVSQNPRHKITKRGQNVTFRCDPISEHNRLYWYRQTLGQGPEFLTYFQNEAQLEKSRLLSDRFSAERPKGSFSTLEIQRTEQGDSAMYLCASSFPSGGIDNEQFFGPGTRLTVL.